This T cell receptor (beta chain) was sequenced for a study of CD8 T cells in ankylosing spondylitis listed by TCRdb under 2017. For context, the study as a whole: The study profiled T cell receptor beta repertoires in healthy donors and ankylosing spondylitis patients to find disease-linked TCR variants. The full study cohort comprised 25 ankylosing spondylitis patients and over 95 healthy donors. Peripheral blood was sampled, and synovial fluid was also collected from ankylosing spondylitis patients.

TCRdb names Illumina HiSeq 2500 as the instrument used. TCR beta libraries were prepared by quantitative 5'-RACE with molecular barcodes. As for the authors' bioinformatics: Disease-linked TCR variants were identified with a new computational method built on a probabilistic model of VDJ rearrangement. Using fastp trimming at Q25 and MiXCR clonotype assembly, TCRdb reanalyzed the public sequencing data and kept in-frame beta chains. Records with the same CDR3 protein are collapsed into one entry carrying the most frequent genes and DNA. It is TCRdb's table, rather than the study itself, that gives the V and J calls and clone size. In this sample the table shows over 95,000 distinct CDR3 sequences, about 8.6% of which occur a single time. The biggest ten clones account for around 10% of the sample. This clonotype was seen ten or more times. The antigen it recognizes is unknown. Per-base quality was not reported, and no clone a single base away is much larger than it.

Broad study findings and their caveats: A CD8+ phenotype was shown by the disease-linked clones, which were found at relatively low frequencies in peripheral blood. Some motif variants were previously reported in synovial fluid and blood of reactive arthritis patients, suggesting common disease-initiation mechanisms. According to the report, matched synovial fluid samples from ankylosing spondylitis patients were significantly enriched for the disease-linked clones. Blood from ankylosing spondylitis patients appeared to be characterized by a TCR beta motif made up of several highly homologous amino acid variants.

The sequenced sample was blood, either unsorted or a sorted T cell fraction (not recorded which). The TCR sequence derives from a male donor with ankylosing spondylitis or in good health (not recorded which).

In nucleotide form, the sequence is TGTGCCAGCAGCTCGGGACTAGAACCAGATACGCAGTATTTT. The resulting protein is CASSSGLEPDTQYF. The V and J segments used are TRBV7-2 and TRBJ2-3, with 8 bases in between that match TRBD2. From V the trimming removes 4 bases and from J it removes 4 bases, while the gene matches leave 4 bases of the junction unaccounted for. The CDR3 sequence holds 14 residues, the cysteine and phenylalanine included. The only DNA kept is the CDR3, 42 bases in frame from the first base. Taken from the germline V gene, the CDR1 and CDR2 loops are SGHTA and FQGNSA.